This TCR beta chain was found in a study of cytomegalovirus exposure and HLA in healthy donors. Broader study findings: Later analysis identified 16,000 or so TCR beta sequences associated with HLA alleles, using a false discovery rate threshold of 0.05.

The PCR was carried out with 60 Vbeta primers and 13 Jbeta primers. Sequenced by immunoSEQ multiplex PCR; TCRdb stores in-frame clones only, minus some. This repertoire shows more than 95,000 clones, 65% to 80% found once; its top ten account for more than 3%. The length of the CDR3 is 14 residues. V lost 0 bases and J lost 5, with 9 bases in between. Looked up from germline, CDR1 is MNHEY and CDR2 is SVGAGI. This clone was seen once. No antigen is known for it. The clonotype was recovered from a man aged 25-45 years in good health and CMV-seronegative. The V call is TRBV6-5, the J call TRBJ2-3; D is unresolved. The sequencing sample was made of PBMCs. The CDR3 DNA is TGTGCCAGCAGTTACTCATTCGAGATAGATACGCAGTATTTT. Translation: CASSYSFEIDTQYF.